This is a list of T cell receptor beta chains from one sample in a study of blood T cells in healthy people across ages. MiXCR, applied by TCRdb to the 5' RACE reads, yields one record per CDR3 protein. The sample comprises hundreds of thousands of distinct CDR3 sequences, roughly 31% of which are singletons, and less than 20% rests with the top ten. The sample comprised blood. These receptors came from an elderly woman in good health. Both conserved end residues are part of each CDR3. D genes are given only for firm matches. For some rows the clone size is stated as once, few or many, or as a class when expanded; others skip it.

clone_size | j_call | v_call | d_call | cdr3_nt | cdr3_aa
many | TRBJ2-1 | TRBV5-6 | - | TGTGCCAGCAGCCCGGGGGTGAGCTCCTACAATGAGCAGTTCTTC | CASSPGVSSYNEQFF
- | TRBJ1-1 | TRBV6-6 | - | TGTGCCAGCAGTTACAGGGCGGAAAACACTGAAGCTTTCTTT | CASSYRAENTEAFF
- | TRBJ1-1 | TRBV10-3 | TRBD1 | TGTGCCATCAGTGAGCCAAACCGCCTTTATCAGGGGGCGAAAACTGAAGCTTTCTTT | CAISEPNRLYQGAKTEAFF
many | TRBJ2-1 | TRBV12-3/TRBV12-4 | TRBD1 | TGTGCCAGCAGTTCTCCAGGGGGCCGGTGGGACAATGAGCAGTTCTTC | CASSSPGGRWDNEQFF
- | TRBJ2-3 | TRBV4-1 | TRBD2 | TGCGCCAGCAGCCCTATAGCGGGGGGGCCAGTTACGCAGTATTTT | CASSPIAGGPVTQYF
many | TRBJ1-2 | TRBV10-3 | - | TGTGCCATCAGTCAGCACGATAACTATGGCTACACCTTC | CAISQHDNYGYTF
many | TRBJ2-7 | TRBV20-1 | TRBD2 | TGCAGTGCTAGAGATACCCTAGCGGGGGTGGGATACGAGCAGTACTTC | CSARDTLAGVGYEQYF
many | TRBJ1-2 | TRBV29-1 | - | TGCAGCGTTGGCGGGCCCAGTGGGGGCTACACCTTC | CSVGGPSGGYTF
many | TRBJ1-6 | TRBV7-3 | TRBD1 | TGTGCCAGCAGCTTAAGGGCCGCGGGACAGGGAACCCCGTACTCCTATAATTCACCCCTCCACTTT | CASSLRAAGQGTPYSYNSPLHF
once | TRBJ2-5 | TRBV5-6 | - | TGTGCCAGCAGCTCAGAAGAGCGGACCCAGTACTTC | CASSSEERTQYF
- | TRBJ2-3 | TRBV3-1 | - | TGTGCCAGCAGCCAGCATTTGGATACGCAGTATTTT | CASSQHLDTQYF
- | TRBJ2-3 | TRBV29-1 | - | TGCAGCGTTTACCCGGGAGTTAGCACAGATACGCAGTATTTT | CSVYPGVSTDTQYF
many | TRBJ2-2 | TRBV20-1 | - | TGCAGTGCTAGAGATCGGGGCAGGGGAGGAACCGGGGAGCTGTTTTTT | CSARDRGRGGTGELFF
many | TRBJ2-3 | TRBV24-1 | TRBD2 | TGTGCCACCAGTGCCCCCGTAGGACTAGCGGGCACAGATACGCAGTATTTT | CATSAPVGLAGTDTQYF
few | TRBJ1-4 | TRBV7-7 | - | TGTGCCAGCAGCTTAAGGCCAGGGAGTGAAAAACTGTTTTTT | CASSLRPGSEKLFF